This TCR beta chain was identified during a study of T cells in Graves' hyperthyroidism and ophthalmopathy. Study-wide results and limits: With a median lead of around 5.9 months before onset, the model predicted ophthalmopathy. The blood repertoire included most of the expanded thyroid clonotypes above 0.001.

PBMCs came from 10 ml fresh peripheral blood. This CDR3 has 15 amino acids. The V segment lost 1 base and the J segment 8 bases; nucleotides outside the gene matches: 10. Germline V CDR1 and CDR2: SGHRS, YFSETQ. RNA transcripts yielded amplified TCR beta CDR3 regions. First-round RT-PCR with HTBI primers amplified the TCR CDR3 region. MiXCR, applied by TCRdb to the multiplex PCR reads, yields one record per CDR3 protein. The data contain under 350,000 distinct CDR3 sequences, around 20% of them seen just once; the ten biggest clones take up over 40%. About this clonotype: Its specificity is not known.

The rearrangement joins TRBV5-1 to TRBJ1-1; 8 positions agree with TRBD1. The sample comprised blood. The receptor was derived from a woman aged 50 to 60 with Graves' hyperthyroidism. This chain's CDR3 is CASSLSGTGQSEAFF. The DNA of the CDR3 is TGCGCCAGCAGCTTGTCCGGGACAGGACAGAGCGAAGCTTTCTTT.